A single sample is the source of the 14 T cell receptor beta chains below, sequenced in a study of cytomegalovirus exposure and HLA in healthy donors. PCR amplification relied on 60 Vbeta primers (plus 13 Jbeta primers). TCRdb keeps only in-frame clones here, not all; method: immunoSEQ multiplex PCR. The table records 210,000 or so clones, around 83% of them present only once. Input material: PBMCs. The receptor set was obtained from a girl aged 2 to 10 in good health and CMV-seronegative.

In this sample, this clone turned up many times. V and J are TRBV5-1 and TRBJ2-3, with 9 bases fitting TRBD2. J lost 1 base, V lost 0 bases, and 3 bases had no gene match. There are 16 residues in the CDR3. CDR1 is SGHRS, CDR2 YFSETQ, per germline. CDR3: CASSLEQRGGTDTQYF. The CDR3 region has the DNA TGCGCCAGCAGCTTGGAACAGCGGGGGGGCACAGATACGCAGTATTTT.

CDR3 in DNA: TGCGCCAGCAGCCAACGGGTTGGAGGTGAAGCTTTCTTT. It is translated as CASSQRVGGEAFF. The V gene is TRBV4-1, the J gene TRBJ1-1, with D unresolved. Trimming left V 2 bases short and J 7 bases short, with 11 bases between. Germline CDR1 and CDR2: MGHRA and YSYEKL. This CDR3 region has 13 residues.

The chain has TRBV7-9 and TRBJ2-5, with 7 bases lining up with TRBD1. CDR3 length: 13 amino acids. Trimming removed 5 bases from V and 14 bases from J; junction bases left unmatched: 14. Germline assignment: CDR1 SEHNR and CDR2 FQNEAQ (reference sequence). The CDR3 bases are TGTGCCAGCAGCACCCTCGCCGCCGGGACAGATTACTTC. It is translated as CASSTLAAGTDYF.

The J gene is TRBJ1-1, the V gene TRBV7-9; maybe TRBD1 (6 bases). This CDR3 contains 15 residues. Trimming pared 5 bases from V and 1 base from J, leaving 14 bases between. Germline V gives CDR1 SEHNR, CDR2 FQNEAQ (reference sequence). The CDR3 DNA reads as TGTGCCAGCAGCCGCCCGGCACAGGGGAACACTGAAGCTTTCTTT. Translated, it gives CASSRPAQGNTEAFF.

The rearrangement links TRBV30 to TRBJ2-5; 10 nucleotides match TRBD1. This CDR3 spans 14 amino acids. The junction had 4 bases not matched to a gene; V was cut back by 2 bases and J by 4 bases. From germline, CDR1 is GTSNPN and CDR2 SVGIG (reference sequence). The CDR3 nucleotides read TGTGCCTGGAGTAGACAGGGGGCGGGAGAGACCCAGTACTTC. Protein sequence: CAWSRQGAGETQYF.

This sequence joins TRBV7-8 and TRBJ2-7; TRBD2 matches 7 bases. Germline V gives CDR1 SGHVS, CDR2 FQNEAQ. There are 14 residues in the CDR3. V lost 6 bases and J lost 3; bases outside the gene matches: 8. The CDR3 bases are TGTGCCAGCAGTCCGAGCGGGAACAACTACGAGCAGTACTTC. Protein sequence: CASSPSGNNYEQYF. The full variable domain, completed using reference TRBV7-8 and TRBJ2-7, is GAGVSQSPRYKVAKRGQDVALRCDPISGHVSLFWYQQALGQGPEFLTYFQNEAQLDKSGLPSDRFFAERPEGSVSTLKIQRTQQEDSAVYLCASSPSGNNYEQYFGPGTRLTVT.

The J gene is TRBJ2-3, the V gene TRBV9; D is perhaps TRBD2 (7 bases). V lost 0 bases, J lost 3 bases, and 14 bases lay in between. This CDR3 region has 16 residues. The germline CDR1 and CDR2 sequences are SGDLS and YYNGEE. CDR3 in DNA: TGTGCCAGCAGCGTAGTCCCGGGGGGCCCAACAGATACGCAGTATTTT. Its protein is CASSVVPGGPTDTQYF. Looking up the rest from reference TRBV9 and TRBJ2-3 gives the full variable domain: DSGVTQTPKHLITATGQRVTLRCSPRSGDLSVYWYQQSLDQGLQFLIQYYNGEERAKGNILERFSAQQFPDLHSELNLSSLELGDSALYFCASSVVPGGPTDTQYFGPGTRLTVL.

The chain joins TRBV2 to TRBJ1-1, with TRBD1 identical over 7 bases. The CDR3 has 18 amino acids. Germline lookup yields CDR1 SNHLY and CDR2 FYNNEI. Losses at the gene ends were 6 bases for V and 0 bases for J; bases not matched to a gene: 16. The CDR3 DNA follows: TGTGCCAGCAGGTTTCGACAGGGTGCTGGGGGGATGAACACTGAAGCTTTCTTT. Amino acids: CASRFRQGAGGMNTEAFF.

The V gene is TRBV10-3, the J gene TRBJ1-1; possible D gene TRBD1, 5 bases. The CDR3 sequence is 13 residues long. V was shortened by 6 bases and J by 4 bases, with 12 bases between the two germline ends. CDR1 ENHRY and CDR2 SYGVKD come from the germline V gene. The DNA for the CDR3 is TGTGCCATCAGCGGGACGGGAGGCACTGAAGCTTTCTTT. Translating gives CAISGTGGTEAFF.

J is TRBJ1-2 and V is TRBV5-1; 10 nucleotides line up with TRBD1. This CDR3 contains 15 residues. Unmatched junction bases numbered 9, after V lost 4 bases and J lost 6 bases. CDR1 is SGHRS, CDR2 YFSETQ, per germline. CDR3 in DNA: TGCGCCAGCAGCACGCTGACAGGGGGCAGGGATGGCTACACCTTC. Translating gives CASSTLTGGRDGYTF.

CDR3 loop: CASSPSGGADREQYF. The CDR3 region has the DNA TGTGCCAGTAGTCCCTCAGGGGGCGCGGATCGCGAGCAGTACTTC. The rearrangement joins TRBV19 to TRBJ2-7; 8 bases line up with TRBD1. The V and J ends lost 5 bases and 6 bases, in that order; junction bases with no gene match: 12. Germline V gene data show CDR1 as LNHDA and CDR2 as SQIVND (reference sequence). The CDR3 consists of 15 residues.

The chain combines TRBV30 with TRBJ2-5; D is undetermined. CDR3 length: 11 amino acids. Germline-derived CDR1 and CDR2 are GTSNPN and SVGIG (reference sequence). With 4 bases removed from V and 5 bases from J, the gap between germline ends came to 8 bases. CDR3 in DNA: TGTGCCTGGACGTTGTCGGAGACCCAGTACTTC. Protein sequence: CAWTLSETQYF.

The genes are TRBV5-4 and TRBJ2-7, with 8 bases lining up with TRBD2. Trimming removed 6 bases from V and 5 bases from J; junction bases left unmatched: 10. This CDR3 contains 14 residues. Germline lookup yields CDR1 SGHNT and CDR2 YYREEE (reference sequence). The CDR3 coding sequence is TGTGCCAGCACCCCCGGGGGGGCTTTCGACGAGCAGTACTTC. Its protein is CASTPGGAFDEQYF.

In regard to this clone: The DNA is omitted, as the CDR3 cannot be located on it reliably, and the CDR3 follows TCRdb's listing. The V and J genes are TRBV21-1 and TRBJ1-5; the table's D call, TRBD1, was not checked against the DNA. TRBV21-1 is an annotated pseudogene. The CDR3 numbers 15 amino acids, ends counted. CDR3: CASSKVGRGNQPQHF.